A single T cell receptor beta chain is shown here with its context. The target antigen is unknown. The sample belongs to a study of cytomegalovirus exposure and HLA in healthy donors. The PCR employed 60 Vbeta primers together with 13 Jbeta primers. Per the original methods: Around 11 million of 65 million to 95 million unique TCR beta chains were shared, per a later count. Some clones are missing from TCRdb's copy, which holds only in-frame ones; the method was immunoSEQ multiplex PCR. V and J calls and clone size follow that table, whereas D and trimming were derived from the DNA. The sample has 100,000 to 150,000 clones, 80% seen once. Study-wide results and caveats: In most subjects, TCR beta sequences reportedly gave accurate predictions of HLA-A and HLA-B alleles. A few CMV-associated chains were confirmed in vitro to be specific for CMV antigens. Indistinguishability led to the exclusion of some V segments, TRBV6-2 and TRBV6-3 included.

The germline CDR1 and CDR2 sequences are LNHNV and YYDKDF (reference sequence). Trimming cost V 6 bases and J 4 bases, with 12 bases left between them. This CDR3 contains 13 residues. This sequence was found in a female donor in good health and CMV-seropositive. The source material was PBMCs. J is TRBJ1-1 and V is TRBV15, with TRBD1 as a possible D gene (5 bases). In nucleotides, the CDR3 is TGTGCCACCAGTTCCTCGGGGGTCACTGAAGCTTTCTTT. Translated: CATSSSGVTEAFF.